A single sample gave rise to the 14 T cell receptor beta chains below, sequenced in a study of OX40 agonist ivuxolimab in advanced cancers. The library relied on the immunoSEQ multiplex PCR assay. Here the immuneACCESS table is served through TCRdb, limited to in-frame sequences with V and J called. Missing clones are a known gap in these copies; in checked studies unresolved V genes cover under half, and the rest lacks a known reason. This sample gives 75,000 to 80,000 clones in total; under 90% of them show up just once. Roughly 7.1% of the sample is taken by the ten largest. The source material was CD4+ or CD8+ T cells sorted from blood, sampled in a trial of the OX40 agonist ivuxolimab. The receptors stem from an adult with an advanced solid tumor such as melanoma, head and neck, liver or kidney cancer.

The chain's CDR3 is CASSPTSTSSYEQYF. In nucleotides, the CDR3 is TGTGCCAGCAGCCCTACAAGCACGAGCTCCTACGAGCAGTACTTC. The V gene is TRBV4-2, the J gene TRBJ2-7; D is uncertain. The ends were cut back, 4 bases at V and 0 bases at J, with 13 bases in the middle. The germline V gene has CDR1 LGHNA and CDR2 YNFKEQ. The CDR3 is 15 amino acids.

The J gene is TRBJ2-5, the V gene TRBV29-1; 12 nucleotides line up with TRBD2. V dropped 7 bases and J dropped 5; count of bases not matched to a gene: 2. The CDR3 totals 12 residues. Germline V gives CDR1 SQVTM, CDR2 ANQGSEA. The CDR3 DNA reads TGCAGCGGCCTAGCGGGAGGGGAGACCCAGTACTTC. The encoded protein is CSGLAGGETQYF.

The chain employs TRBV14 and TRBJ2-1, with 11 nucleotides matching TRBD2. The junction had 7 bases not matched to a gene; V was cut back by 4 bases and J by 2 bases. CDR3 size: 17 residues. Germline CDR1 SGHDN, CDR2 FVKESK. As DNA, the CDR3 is TGTGCCAGCAGCCCGACTAGCGGGACTCAACCCTACAATGAGCAGTTCTTC. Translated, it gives CASSPTSGTQPYNEQFF.

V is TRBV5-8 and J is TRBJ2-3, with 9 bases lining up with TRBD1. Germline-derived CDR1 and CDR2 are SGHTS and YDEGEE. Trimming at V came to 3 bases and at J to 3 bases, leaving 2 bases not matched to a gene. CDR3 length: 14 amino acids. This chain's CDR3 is CASSSDRGTDTQYF. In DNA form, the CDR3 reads TGTGCCAGCAGCTCGGACAGGGGAACAGATACGCAGTATTTT.

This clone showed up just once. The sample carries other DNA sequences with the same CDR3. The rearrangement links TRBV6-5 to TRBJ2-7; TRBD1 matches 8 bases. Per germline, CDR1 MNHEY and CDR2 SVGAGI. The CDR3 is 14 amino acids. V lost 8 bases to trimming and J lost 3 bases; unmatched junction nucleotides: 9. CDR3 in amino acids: CASHAGGGRYEQYF. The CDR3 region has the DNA TGTGCCAGCCATGCAGGGGGCGGACGCTACGAGCAGTACTTC.

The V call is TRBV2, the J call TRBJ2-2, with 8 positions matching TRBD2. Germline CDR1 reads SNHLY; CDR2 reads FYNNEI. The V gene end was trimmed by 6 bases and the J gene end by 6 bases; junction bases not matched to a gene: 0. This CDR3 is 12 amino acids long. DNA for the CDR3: TGTGCCAGCAGGCGGGAGGCCGGGGAGCTGTTTTTT. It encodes CASRREAGELFF.

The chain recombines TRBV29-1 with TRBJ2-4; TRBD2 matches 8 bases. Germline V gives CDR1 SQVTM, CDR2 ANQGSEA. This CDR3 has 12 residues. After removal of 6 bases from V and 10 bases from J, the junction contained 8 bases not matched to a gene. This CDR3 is CSVLLAVQIQYF. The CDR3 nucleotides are TGCAGCGTCCTACTAGCGGTGCAGATTCAGTACTTC.

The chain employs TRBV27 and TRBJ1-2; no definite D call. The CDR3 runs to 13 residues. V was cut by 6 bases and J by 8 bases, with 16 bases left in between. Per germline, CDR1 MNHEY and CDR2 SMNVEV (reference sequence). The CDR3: CASSRYPSEGYTF. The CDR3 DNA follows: TGTGCCAGCAGCCGATACCCGAGCGAAGGCTACACCTTC.

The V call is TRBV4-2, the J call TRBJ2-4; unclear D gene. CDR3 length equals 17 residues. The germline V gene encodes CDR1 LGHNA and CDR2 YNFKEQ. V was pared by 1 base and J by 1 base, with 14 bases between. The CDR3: CASSQGSSSGAKNIQYF. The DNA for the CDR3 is TGTGCCAGCAGCCAAGGGTCCTCTAGTGGGGCCAAAAACATTCAGTACTTC.

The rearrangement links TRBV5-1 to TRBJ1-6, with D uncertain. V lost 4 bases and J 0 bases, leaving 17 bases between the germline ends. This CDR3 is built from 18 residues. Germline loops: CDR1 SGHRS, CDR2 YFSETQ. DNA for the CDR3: TGCGCCAGCAGCCGATTTACTAGTTTGAGCTCCTATAATTCACCCCTCCACTTT. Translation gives CASSRFTSLSSYNSPLHF. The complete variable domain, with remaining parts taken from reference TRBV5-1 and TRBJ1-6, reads KAGVTQTPRYLIKTRGQQVTLSCSPISGHRSVSWYQQTPGQGLQFLFEYFSETQRNKGNFPGRFSGRQFSNSRSEMNVSTLELGDSALYLCASSRFTSLSSYNSPLHFGNGTRLTVT.

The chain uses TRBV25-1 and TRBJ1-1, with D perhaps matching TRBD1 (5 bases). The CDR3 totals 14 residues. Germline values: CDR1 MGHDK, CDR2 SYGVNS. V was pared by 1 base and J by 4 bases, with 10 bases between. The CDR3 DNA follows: TGTGCCAGCAGTGAATTGGGGGACCGCACTGAAGCTTTCTTT. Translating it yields CASSELGDRTEAFF.

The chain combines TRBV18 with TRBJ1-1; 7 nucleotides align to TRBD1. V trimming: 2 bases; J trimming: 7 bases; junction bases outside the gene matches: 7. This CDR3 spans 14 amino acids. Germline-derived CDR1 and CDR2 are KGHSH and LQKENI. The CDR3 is CASSPDRESLEAFF. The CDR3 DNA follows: TGTGCCAGCTCACCAGACAGGGAGAGCCTTGAAGCTTTCTTT.

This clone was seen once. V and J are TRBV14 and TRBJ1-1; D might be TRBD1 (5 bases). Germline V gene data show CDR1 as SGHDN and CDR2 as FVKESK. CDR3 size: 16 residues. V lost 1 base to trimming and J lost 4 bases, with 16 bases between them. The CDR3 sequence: CASSQVGRGLGTEAFF. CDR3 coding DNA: TGTGCCAGCAGCCAAGTGGGGCGGGGACTAGGCACTGAAGCTTTCTTT.

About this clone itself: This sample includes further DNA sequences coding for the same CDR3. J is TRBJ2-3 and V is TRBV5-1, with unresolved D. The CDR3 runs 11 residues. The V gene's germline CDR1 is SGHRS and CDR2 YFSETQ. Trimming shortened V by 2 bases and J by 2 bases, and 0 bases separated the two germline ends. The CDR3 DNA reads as TGCGCCAGCAGCTTCACAGATACGCAGTATTTT. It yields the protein CASSFTDTQYF.